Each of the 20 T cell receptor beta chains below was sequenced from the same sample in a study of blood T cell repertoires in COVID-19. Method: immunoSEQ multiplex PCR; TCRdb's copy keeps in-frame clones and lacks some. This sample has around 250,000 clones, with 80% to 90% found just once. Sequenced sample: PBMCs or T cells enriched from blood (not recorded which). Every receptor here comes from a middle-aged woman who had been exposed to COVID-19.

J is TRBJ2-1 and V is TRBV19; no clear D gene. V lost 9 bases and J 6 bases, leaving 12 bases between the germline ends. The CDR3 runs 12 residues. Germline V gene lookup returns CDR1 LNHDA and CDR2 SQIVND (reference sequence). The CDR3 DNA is TGTGCCAGGTGTCTAGGTCTCAATGAGCAGTTCTTC. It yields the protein CARCLGLNEQFF.

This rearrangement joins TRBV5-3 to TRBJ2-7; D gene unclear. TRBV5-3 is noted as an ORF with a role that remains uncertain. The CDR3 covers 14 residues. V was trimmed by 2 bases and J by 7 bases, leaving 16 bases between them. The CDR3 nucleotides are TGTGCCAGAAGCTTCAGACCGGCGGCGGAAGAGCAGTACGTC. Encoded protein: CARSFRPAAEEQYV.

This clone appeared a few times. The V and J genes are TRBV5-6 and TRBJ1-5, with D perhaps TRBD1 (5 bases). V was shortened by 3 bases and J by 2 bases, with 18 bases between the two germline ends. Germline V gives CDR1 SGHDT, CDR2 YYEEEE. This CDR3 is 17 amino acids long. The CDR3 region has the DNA TGTGCCAGCAGCTCGTTGCTCAAGACAGTTGGCAATCAGCCCCAGCATTTT. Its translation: CASSSLLKTVGNQPQHF.

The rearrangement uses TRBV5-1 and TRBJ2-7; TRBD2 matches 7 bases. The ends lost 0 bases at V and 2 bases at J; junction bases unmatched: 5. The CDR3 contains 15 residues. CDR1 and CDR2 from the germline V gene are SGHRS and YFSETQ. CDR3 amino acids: CASSLVSGGPYEQYF. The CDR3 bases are TGCGCCAGCAGCTTGGTATCGGGGGGTCCCTACGAGCAGTACTTC. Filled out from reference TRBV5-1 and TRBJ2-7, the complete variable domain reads KAGVTQTPRYLIKTRGQQVTLSCSPISGHRSVSWYQQTPGQGLQFLFEYFSETQRNKGNFPGRFSGRQFSNSRSEMNVSTLELGDSALYLCASSLVSGGPYEQYFGPGTRLTVT.

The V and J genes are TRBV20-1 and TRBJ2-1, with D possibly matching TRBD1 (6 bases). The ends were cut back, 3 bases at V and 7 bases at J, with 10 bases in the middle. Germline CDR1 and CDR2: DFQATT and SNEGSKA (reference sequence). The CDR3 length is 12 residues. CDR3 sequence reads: CSASNRDNEQFF. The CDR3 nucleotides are TGCAGTGCTAGTAACAGGGATAATGAGCAGTTCTTC.

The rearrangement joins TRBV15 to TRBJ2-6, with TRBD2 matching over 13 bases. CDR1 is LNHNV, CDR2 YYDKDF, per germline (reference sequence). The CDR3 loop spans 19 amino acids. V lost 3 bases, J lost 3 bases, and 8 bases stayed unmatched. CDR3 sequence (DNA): TGTGCCACCAGCAGGCTACGGACTAGCGGGAGAGGTGGGGCCAACGTCCTGACTTTC. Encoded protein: CATSRLRTSGRGGANVLTF.

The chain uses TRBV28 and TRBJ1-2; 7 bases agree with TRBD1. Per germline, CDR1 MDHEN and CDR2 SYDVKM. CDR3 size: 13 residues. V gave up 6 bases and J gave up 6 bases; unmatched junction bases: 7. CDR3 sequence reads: CASRDRVTHGYTF. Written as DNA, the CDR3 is TGTGCCAGCAGAGACAGGGTGACGCATGGCTACACCTTC.

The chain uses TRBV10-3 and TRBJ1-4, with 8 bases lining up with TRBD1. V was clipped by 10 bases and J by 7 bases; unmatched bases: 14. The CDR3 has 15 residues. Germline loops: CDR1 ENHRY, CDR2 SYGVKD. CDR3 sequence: CATLDREVAGEKLFF. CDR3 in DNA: TGTGCCACACTGGACAGGGAGGTAGCTGGTGAAAAACTGTTTTTT.

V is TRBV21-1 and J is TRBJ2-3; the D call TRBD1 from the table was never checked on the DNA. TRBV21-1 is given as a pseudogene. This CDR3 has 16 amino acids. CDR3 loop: CASTPGTGDSTDTQYF. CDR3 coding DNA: TGTGCCAGCACCCCCGGGACAGGGGATAGCACAGATACGCAGTATTTT.

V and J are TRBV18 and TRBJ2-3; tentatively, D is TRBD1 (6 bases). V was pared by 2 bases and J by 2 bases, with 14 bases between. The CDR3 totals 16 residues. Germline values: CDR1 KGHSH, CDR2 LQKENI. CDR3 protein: CASSPAQGSLTDTQYF. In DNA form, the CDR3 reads TGTGCCAGCTCACCAGCACAGGGCTCACTCACAGATACGCAGTATTTT.

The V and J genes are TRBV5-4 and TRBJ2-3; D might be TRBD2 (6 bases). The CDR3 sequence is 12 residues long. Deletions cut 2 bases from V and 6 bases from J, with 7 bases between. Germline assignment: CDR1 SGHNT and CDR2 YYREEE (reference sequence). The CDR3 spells CASSFGGDTQYF. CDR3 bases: TGTGCCAGCAGCTTTGGAGGGGATACGCAGTATTTT.

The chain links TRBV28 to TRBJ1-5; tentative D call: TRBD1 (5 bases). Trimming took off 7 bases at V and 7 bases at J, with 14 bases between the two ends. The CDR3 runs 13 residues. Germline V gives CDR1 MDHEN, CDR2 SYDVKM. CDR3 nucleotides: TGTGCCAGCACGATAACGCAGGGACAGCCCCAGCATTTT. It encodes CASTITQGQPQHF.

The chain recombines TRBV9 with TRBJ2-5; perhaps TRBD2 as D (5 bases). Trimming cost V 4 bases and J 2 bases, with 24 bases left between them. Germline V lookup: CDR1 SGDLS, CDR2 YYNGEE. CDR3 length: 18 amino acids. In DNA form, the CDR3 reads TGTGCCAGCAGCCCCGACACCAGCCAGCGGAGTCATCAAGAGACCCAGTACTTC. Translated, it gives CASSPDTSQRSHQETQYF.

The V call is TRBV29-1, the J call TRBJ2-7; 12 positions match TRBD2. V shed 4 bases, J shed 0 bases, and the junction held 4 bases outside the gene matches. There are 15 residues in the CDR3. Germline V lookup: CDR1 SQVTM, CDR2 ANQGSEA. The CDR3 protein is CSVVLTSGSSYEQYV. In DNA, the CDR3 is TGCAGCGTTGTTTTGACTAGCGGGAGCTCCTACGAGCAGTACGTC.

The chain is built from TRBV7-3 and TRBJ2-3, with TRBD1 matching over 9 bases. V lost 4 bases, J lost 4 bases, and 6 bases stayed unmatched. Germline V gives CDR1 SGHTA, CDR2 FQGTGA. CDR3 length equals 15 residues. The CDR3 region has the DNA TGTGCCAGCAGCTCAGGACAGGGGCTCGCAGATACGCAGTATTTT. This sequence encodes CASSSGQGLADTQYF.

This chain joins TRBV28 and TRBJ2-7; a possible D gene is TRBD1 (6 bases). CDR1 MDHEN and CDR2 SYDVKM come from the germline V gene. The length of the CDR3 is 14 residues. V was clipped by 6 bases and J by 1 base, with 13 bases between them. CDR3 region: CASRMGHGSYEQYF. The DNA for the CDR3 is TGTGCCAGCAGAATGGGACACGGATCCTACGAGCAGTACTTC.

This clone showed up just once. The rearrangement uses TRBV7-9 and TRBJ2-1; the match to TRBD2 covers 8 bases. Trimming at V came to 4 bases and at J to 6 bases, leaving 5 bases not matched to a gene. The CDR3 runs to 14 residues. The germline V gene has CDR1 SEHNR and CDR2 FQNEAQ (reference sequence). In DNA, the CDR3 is TGTGCCAGCAGCTCTGATAGCGGGACCAATGAGCAGTTCTTC. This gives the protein CASSSDSGTNEQFF.

As DNA, the CDR3 is TGCGCCAGCAGCCAAGGGCCAGGAGAGCAGTACTTC. This codes for CASSQGPGEQYF. The chain joins TRBV4-1 to TRBJ2-7; D uncertain. V lost 1 base and J lost 7, with 8 bases in between. Germline assignment: CDR1 MGHRA and CDR2 YSYEKL. The CDR3 runs 12 residues.

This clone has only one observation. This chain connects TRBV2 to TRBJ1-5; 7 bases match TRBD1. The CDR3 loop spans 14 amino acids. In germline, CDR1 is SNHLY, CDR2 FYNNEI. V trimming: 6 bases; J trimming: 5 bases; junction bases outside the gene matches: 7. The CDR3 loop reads CASSPRDSDQPQHF. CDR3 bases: TGTGCCAGCAGCCCCAGGGACAGCGATCAGCCCCAGCATTTT.

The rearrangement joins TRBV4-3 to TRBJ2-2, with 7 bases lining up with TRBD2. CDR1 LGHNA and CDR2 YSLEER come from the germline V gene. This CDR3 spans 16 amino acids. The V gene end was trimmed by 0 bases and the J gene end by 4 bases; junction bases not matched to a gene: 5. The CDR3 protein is CASSQDRPGGTGELFF. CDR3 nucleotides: TGCGCCAGCAGCCAAGACAGGCCGGGAGGCACCGGGGAGCTGTTTTTT.